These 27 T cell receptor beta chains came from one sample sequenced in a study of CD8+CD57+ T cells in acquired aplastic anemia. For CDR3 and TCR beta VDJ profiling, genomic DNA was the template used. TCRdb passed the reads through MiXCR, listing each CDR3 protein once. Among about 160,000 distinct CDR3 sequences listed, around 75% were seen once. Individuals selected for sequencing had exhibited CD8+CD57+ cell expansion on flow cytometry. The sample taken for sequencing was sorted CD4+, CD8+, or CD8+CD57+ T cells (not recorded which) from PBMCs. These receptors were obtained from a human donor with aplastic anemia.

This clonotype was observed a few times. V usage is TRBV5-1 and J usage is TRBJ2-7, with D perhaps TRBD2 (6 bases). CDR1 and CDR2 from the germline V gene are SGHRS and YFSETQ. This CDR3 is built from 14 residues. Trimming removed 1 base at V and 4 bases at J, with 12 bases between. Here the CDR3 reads CASSLSGGGYEQYF. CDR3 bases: TGCGCCAGCAGCTTGAGCGGAGGAGGGTACGAGCAGTACTTC. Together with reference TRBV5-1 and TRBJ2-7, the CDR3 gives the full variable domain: KAGVTQTPRYLIKTRGQQVTLSCSPISGHRSVSWYQQTPGQGLQFLFEYFSETQRNKGNFPGRFSGRQFSNSRSEMNVSTLELGDSALYLCASSLSGGGYEQYFGPGTRLTVT.

CDR3 DNA sequence: TGTGCCAGCAGCCACCGGACAGGGGCCCATGGAGGGGGATGGTACTTC. The encoded protein is CASSHRTGAHGGGWYF. The chain carries TRBV3-1 and TRBJ2-7, with 9 bases matching TRBD1. V lost 3 bases, J lost 12 bases, and 18 bases stayed unmatched. There are 16 residues in the CDR3. The V gene's germline CDR1 is LGHDT and CDR2 YNNKEL (reference sequence).

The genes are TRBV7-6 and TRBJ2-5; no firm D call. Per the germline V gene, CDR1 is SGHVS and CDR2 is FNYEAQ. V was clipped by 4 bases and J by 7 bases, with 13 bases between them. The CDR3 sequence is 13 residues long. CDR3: CASSSFSSGTQYF. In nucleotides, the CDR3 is TGTGCCAGCAGCTCCTTCTCCTCGGGGACCCAGTACTTC.

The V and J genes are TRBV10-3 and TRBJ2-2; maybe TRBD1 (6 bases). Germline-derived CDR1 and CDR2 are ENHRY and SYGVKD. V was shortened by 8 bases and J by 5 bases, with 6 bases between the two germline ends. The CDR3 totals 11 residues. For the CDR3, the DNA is TGTGCCATCCAGGGGACCGGGGAGCTGTTTTTT. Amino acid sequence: CAIQGTGELFF.

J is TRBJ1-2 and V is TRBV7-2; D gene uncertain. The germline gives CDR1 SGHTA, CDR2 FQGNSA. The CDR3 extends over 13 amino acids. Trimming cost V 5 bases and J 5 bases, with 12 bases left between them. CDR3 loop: CASSPRSQYGYTF. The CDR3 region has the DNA TGTGCCAGCAGCCCGCGGAGCCAGTATGGCTACACCTTC.

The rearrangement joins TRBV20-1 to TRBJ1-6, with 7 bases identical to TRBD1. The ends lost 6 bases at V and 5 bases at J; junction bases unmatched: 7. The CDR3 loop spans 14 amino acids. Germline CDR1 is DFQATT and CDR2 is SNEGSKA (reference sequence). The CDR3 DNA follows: TGCAGTGCCCTGGACAGGCTAAATAATTCACCCCTCCACTTT. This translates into CSALDRLNNSPLHF.

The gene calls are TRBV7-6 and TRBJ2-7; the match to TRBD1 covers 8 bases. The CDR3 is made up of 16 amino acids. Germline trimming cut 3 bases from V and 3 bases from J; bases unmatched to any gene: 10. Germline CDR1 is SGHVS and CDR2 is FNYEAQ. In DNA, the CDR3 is TGTGCCAGCAGCTTGTCGGGGGCAGGGGGCCTCTACGAGCAGTACTTC. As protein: CASSLSGAGGLYEQYF.

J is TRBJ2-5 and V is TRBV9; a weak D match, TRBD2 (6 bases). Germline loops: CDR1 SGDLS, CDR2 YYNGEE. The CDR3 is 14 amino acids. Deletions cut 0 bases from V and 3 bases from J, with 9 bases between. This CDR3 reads CASSVVGGEETQYF. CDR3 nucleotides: TGTGCCAGCAGCGTAGTGGGGGGTGAAGAGACCCAGTACTTC.

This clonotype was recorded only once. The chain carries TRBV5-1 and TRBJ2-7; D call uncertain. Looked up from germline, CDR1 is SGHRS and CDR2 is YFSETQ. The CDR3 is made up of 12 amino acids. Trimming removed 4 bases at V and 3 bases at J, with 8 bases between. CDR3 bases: TGCGCCAGCAGCATATCCGACTACGAGCAGTACTTC. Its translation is CASSISDYEQYF.

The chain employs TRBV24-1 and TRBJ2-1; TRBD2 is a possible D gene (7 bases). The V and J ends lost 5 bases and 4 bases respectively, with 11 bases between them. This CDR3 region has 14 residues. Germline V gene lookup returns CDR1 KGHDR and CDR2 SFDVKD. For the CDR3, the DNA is TGTGCCACCAGTGGCGGGGGCCAATACAATGAGCAGTTCTTC. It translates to CATSGGGQYNEQFF.

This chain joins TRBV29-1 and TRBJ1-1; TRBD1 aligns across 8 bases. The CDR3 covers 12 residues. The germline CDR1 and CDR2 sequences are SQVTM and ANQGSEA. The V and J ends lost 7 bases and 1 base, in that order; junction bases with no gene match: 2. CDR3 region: CSGDRGNTEAFF. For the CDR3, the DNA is TGCAGCGGTGACAGGGGGAACACTGAAGCTTTCTTT.

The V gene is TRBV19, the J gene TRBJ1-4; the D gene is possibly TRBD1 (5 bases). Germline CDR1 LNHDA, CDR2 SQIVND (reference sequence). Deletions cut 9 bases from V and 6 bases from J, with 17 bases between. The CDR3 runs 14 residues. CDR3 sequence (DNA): TGTGCCAGCAGACAGTTTGGGGCCCATGAAAAACTGTTTTTT. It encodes CASRQFGAHEKLFF. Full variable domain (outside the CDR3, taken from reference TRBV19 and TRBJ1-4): DGGITQSPKYLFRKEGQNVTLSCEQNLNHDAMYWYRQDPGQGLRLIYYSQIVNDFQKGDIAEGYSVSREKKESFPLTVTSAQKNPTAFYLCASRQFGAHEKLFFGSGTQLSVL.

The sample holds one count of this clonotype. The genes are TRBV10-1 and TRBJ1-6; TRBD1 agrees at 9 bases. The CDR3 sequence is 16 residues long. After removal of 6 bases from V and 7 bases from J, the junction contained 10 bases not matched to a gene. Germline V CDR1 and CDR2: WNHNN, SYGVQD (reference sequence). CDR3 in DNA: TGCGCCAGCAGCGACAGGGGGGCATCTTGGAATTCACCCCTCCACTTT. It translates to CASSDRGASWNSPLHF.

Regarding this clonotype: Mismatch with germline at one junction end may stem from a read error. The CDR3: CASSSFRGSPQEAQYF. The CDR3 region has the DNA TGCGCCAGCAGCTCGTTCCGGGGCAGCCCCCAAGAGGCACAGTACTTC. The chain uses TRBV7-3 and TRBJ2-5, with D perhaps being TRBD1 or TRBD2 (5 bases each). There are 16 residues in the CDR3. The germline CDR1 and CDR2 sequences are SGHTA and FQGTGA.

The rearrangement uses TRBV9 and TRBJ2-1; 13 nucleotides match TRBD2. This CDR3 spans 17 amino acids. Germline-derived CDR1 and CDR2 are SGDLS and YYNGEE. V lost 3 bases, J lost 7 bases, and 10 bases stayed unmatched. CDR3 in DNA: TGTGCCAGCAGCGCTGGGGACGGGACTAGCGGGGATAATGAGCAGTTCTTC. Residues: CASSAGDGTSGDNEQFF.

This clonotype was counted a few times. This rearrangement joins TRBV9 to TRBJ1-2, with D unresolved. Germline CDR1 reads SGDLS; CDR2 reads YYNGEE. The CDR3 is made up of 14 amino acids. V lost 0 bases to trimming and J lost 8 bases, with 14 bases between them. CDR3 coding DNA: TGTGCCAGCAGCGTAGCTACGGAGGGTAGGGGCTACACCTTC. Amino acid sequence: CASSVATEGRGYTF. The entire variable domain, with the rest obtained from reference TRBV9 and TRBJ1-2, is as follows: DSGVTQTPKHLITATGQRVTLRCSPRSGDLSVYWYQQSLDQGLQFLIQYYNGEERAKGNILERFSAQQFPDLHSELNLSSLELGDSALYFCASSVATEGRGYTFGSGTRLTVV.

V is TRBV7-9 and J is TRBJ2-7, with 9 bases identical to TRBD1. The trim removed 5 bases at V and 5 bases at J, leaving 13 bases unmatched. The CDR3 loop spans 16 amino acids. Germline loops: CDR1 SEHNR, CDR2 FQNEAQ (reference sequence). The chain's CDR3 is CASSPRADRGTHEQYF. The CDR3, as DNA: TGTGCCAGCAGCCCGCGCGCGGACAGGGGTACCCACGAGCAGTACTTC.

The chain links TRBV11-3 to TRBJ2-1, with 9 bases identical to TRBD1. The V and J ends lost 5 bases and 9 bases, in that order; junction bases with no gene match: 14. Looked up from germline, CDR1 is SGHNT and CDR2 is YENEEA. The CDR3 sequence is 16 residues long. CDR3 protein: CASSQTQGARATEQFF. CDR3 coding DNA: TGTGCCAGCAGCCAAACACAGGGGGCGCGGGCGACTGAGCAGTTCTTC.

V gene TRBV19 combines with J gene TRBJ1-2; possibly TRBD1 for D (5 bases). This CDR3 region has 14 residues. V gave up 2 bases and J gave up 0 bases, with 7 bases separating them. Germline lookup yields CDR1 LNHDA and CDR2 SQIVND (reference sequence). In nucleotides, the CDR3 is TGTGCCAGTAGTATATGGGGGACTAACTATGGCTACACCTTC. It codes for CASSIWGTNYGYTF.

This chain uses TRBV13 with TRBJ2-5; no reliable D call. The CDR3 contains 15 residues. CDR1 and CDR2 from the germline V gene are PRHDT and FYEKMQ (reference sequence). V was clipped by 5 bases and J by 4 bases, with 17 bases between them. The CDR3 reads CASSPRSGPPETQYF. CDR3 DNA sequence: TGTGCCAGCAGCCCCCGCTCCGGCCCTCCAGAGACCCAGTACTTC.

Written as DNA, the CDR3 is TGCAGCGTTCAGGACCGCGAGCAGTACTTC. Translation gives CSVQDREQYF. The chain uses TRBV29-1 and TRBJ2-7; the D is unclear. Germline V lookup: CDR1 SQVTM, CDR2 ANQGSEA. The CDR3 contains 10 residues. Trimming took 5 bases from V and 6 from J, leaving 8 bases between them.

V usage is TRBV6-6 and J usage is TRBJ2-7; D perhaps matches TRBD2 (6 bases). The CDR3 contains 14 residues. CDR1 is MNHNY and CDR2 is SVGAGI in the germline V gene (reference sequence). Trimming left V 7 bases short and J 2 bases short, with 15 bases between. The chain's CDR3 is CASKGGTVPYEQYF. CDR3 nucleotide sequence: TGTGCCAGCAAGGGCGGGACGGTACCCTACGAGCAGTACTTC.

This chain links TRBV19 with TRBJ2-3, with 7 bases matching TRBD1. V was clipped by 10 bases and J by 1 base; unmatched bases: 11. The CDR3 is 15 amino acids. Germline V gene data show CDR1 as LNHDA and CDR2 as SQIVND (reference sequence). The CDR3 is CATWGQRKGTDTQYF. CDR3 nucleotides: TGTGCCACCTGGGGACAGAGAAAAGGCACAGATACGCAGTATTTT.

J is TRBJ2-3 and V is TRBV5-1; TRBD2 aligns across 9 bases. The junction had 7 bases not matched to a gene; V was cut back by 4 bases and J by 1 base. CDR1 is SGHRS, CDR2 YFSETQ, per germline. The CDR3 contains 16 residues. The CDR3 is CASSLERGDGTDTQYF. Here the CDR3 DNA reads TGCGCCAGCAGCCTCGAGCGGGGGGACGGCACAGATACGCAGTATTTT.

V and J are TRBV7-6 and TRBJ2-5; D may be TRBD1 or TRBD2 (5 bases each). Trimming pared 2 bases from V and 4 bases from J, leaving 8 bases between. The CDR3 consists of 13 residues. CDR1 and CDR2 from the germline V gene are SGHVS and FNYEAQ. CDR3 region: CASSLTRGETQYF. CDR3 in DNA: TGTGCCAGCAGCTTAACGAGGGGAGAGACCCAGTACTTC. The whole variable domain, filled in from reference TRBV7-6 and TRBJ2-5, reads GAGVSQSPRYKVTKRGQDVALRCDPISGHVSLYWYRQALGQGPEFLTYFNYEAQQDKSGLPNDRFSAERPEGSISTLTIQRTEQRDSAMYRCASSLTRGETQYFGPGTRLLVL.

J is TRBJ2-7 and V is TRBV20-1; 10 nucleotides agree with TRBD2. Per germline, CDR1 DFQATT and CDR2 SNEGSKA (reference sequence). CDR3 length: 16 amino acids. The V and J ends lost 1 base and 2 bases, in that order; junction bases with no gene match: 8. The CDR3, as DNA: TGCAGTGCTAGAGGTACAGCGGGAGGGCCCCCCTACGAGCAGTACTTC. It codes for CSARGTAGGPPYEQYF.

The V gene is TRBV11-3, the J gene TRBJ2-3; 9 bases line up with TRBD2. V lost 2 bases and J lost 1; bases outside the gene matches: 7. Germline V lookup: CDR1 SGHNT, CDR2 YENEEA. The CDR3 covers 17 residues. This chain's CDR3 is CASSLTSTSGRTDTQYF. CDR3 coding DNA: TGTGCCAGCAGCTTAACCTCGACTAGCGGACGCACAGATACGCAGTATTTT.